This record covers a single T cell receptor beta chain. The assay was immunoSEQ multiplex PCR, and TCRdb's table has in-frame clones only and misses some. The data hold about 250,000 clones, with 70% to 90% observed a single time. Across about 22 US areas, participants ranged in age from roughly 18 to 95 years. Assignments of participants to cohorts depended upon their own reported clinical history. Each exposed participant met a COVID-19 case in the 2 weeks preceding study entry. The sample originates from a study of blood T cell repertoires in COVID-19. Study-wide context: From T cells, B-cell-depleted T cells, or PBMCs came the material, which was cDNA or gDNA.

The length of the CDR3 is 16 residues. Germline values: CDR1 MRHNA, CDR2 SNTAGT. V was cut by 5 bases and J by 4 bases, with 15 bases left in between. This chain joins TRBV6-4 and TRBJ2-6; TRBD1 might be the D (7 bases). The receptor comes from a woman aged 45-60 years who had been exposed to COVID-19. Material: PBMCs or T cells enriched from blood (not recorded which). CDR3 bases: TGTGCCAGCAGTTCGCAGGGGGGTGTCGGGGCCAACGTCCTGACTTTC. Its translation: CASSSQGGVGANVLTF.